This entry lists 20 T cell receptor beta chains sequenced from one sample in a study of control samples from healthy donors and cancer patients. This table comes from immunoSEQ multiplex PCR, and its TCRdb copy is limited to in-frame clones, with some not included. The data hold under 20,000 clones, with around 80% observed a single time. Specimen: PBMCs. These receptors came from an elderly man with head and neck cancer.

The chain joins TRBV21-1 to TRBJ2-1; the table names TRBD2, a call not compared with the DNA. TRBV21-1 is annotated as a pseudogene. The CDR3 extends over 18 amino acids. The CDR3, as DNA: TGTGCCAGCAGCAAAGGGTTGCGGACGACTAGCGGGTACAATGAGCAGTTCTTC. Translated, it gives CASSKGLRTTSGYNEQFF.

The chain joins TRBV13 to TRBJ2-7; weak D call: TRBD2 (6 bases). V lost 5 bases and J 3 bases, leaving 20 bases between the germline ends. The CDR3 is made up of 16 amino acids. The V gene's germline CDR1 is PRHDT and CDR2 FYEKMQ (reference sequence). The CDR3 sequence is CASSPRLGRGGYEQYF. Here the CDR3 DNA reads TGTGCCAGCAGCCCCCGTTTAGGGCGGGGTGGCTACGAGCAGTACTTC.

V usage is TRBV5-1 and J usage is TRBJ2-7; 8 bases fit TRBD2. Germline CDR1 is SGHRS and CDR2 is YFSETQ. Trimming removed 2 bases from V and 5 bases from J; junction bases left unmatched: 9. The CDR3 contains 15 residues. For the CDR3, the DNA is TGCGCCAGCAGCTTTGCTGCGGGGGGTCCCAACGAGCAGTACTTC. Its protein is CASSFAAGGPNEQYF.

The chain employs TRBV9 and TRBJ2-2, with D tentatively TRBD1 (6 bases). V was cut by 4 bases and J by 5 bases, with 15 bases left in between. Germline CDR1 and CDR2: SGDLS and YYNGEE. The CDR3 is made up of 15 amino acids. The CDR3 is CASSLRTEITGELFF. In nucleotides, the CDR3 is TGTGCCAGCAGCCTCCGGACAGAAATTACCGGGGAGCTGTTTTTT.

The CDR3 DNA reads as TGCGCCAGCAGTTGGGACCGCCAAGGGGAACTGTTTTTT. Translated, it gives CASSWDRQGELFF. The V gene is TRBV5-1, the J gene TRBJ1-4; a weak D match, TRBD1 (5 bases). The CDR3 is 13 residues long. Trimming removed 5 bases from V and 12 bases from J, with 17 bases in between. CDR1 and CDR2 (germline): SGHRS, YFSETQ.

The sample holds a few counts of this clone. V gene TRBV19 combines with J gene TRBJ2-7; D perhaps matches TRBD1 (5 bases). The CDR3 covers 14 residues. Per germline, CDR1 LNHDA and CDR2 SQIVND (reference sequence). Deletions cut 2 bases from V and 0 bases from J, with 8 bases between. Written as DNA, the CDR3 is TGTGCCAGTAGTATAACAGGAAGCTCCTACGAGCAGTACTTC. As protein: CASSITGSSYEQYF.

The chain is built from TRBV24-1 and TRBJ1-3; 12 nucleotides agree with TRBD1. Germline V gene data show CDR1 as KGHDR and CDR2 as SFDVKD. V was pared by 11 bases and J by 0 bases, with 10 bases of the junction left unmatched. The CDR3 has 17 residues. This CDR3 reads CANRDRGLGDSGNTIYF. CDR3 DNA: TGTGCCAACCGGGACAGGGGGCTTGGGGACTCTGGAAACACCATATATTTT.

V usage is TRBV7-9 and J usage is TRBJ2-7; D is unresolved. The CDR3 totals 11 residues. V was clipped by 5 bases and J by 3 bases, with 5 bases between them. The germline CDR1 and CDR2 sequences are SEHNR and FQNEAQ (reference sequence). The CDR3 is CASSVNYEQYF. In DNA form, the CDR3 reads TGTGCCAGCAGCGTTAACTACGAGCAGTACTTC.

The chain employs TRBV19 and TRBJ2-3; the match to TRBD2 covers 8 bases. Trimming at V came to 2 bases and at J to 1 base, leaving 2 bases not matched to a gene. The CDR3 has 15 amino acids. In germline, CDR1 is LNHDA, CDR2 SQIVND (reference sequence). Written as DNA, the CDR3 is TGTGCCAGTAGTATAAGCGGGGGAGGCACAGATACGCAGTATTTT. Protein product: CASSISGGGTDTQYF. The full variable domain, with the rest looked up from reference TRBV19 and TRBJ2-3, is DGGITQSPKYLFRKEGQNVTLSCEQNLNHDAMYWYRQDPGQGLRLIYYSQIVNDFQKGDIAEGYSVSREKKESFPLTVTSAQKNPTAFYLCASSISGGGTDTQYFGPGTRLTVL.

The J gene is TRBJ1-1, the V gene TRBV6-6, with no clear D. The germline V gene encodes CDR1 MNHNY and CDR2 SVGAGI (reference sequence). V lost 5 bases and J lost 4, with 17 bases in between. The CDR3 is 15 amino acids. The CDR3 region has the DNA TGTGCCAGCAGTCAGGCCCTGAGGGATGTCACTGAAGCTTTCTTT. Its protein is CASSQALRDVTEAFF.

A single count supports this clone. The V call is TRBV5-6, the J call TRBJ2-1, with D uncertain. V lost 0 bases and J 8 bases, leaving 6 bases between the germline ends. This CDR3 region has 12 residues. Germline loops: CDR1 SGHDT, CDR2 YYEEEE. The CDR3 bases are TGTGCCAGCAGCTTGGGGGCGGATGAGCAGTTCTTC. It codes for CASSLGADEQFF.

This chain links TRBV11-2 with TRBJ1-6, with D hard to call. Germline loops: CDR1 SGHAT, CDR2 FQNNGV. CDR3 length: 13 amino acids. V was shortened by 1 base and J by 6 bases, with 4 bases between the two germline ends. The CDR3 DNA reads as TGTGCCAGCAGCTTAGTTTTTAATTCACCCCTCCACTTT. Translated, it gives CASSLVFNSPLHF.

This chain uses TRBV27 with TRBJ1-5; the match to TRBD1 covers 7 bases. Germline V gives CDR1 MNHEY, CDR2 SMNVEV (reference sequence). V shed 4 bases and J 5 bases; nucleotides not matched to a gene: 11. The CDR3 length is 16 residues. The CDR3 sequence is CASSSSGRGLYQPQHF. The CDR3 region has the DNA TGTGCCAGCAGTTCTTCTGGGAGGGGGCTATATCAGCCCCAGCATTTT.

The CDR3 is CAHGVWGTDTQYF. The CDR3 bases are TGTGCCCACGGAGTTTGGGGCACAGATACGCAGTATTTT. The J gene is TRBJ2-3, the V gene TRBV6-5, with D uncertain. The CDR3 has 13 residues. Germline V gene sequence: CDR1 MNHEY, CDR2 SVGAGI. V gave up 11 bases and J gave up 1 base, with 13 bases separating them.

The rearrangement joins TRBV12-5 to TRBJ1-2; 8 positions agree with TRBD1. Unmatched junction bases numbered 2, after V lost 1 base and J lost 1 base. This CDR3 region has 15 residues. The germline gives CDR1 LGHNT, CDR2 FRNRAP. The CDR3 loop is CASGLGQGNNYGYTF. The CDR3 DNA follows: TGTGCTAGTGGTTTGGGACAGGGGAATAACTATGGCTACACCTTC. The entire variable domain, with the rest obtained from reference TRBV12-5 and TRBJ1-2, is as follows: DARVTQTPRHKVTEMGQEVTMRCQPILGHNTVFWYRQTMMQGLELLAYFRNRAPLDDSGMPKDRFSAEMPDATLATLKIQPSEPRDSAVYFCASGLGQGNNYGYTFGSGTRLTVV.

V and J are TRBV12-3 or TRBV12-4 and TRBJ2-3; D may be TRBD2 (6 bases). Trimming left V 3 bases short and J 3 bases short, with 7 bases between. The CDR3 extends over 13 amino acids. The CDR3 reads CASSFGGTDTQYF. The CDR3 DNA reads TGTGCCAGCAGTTTTGGGGGGACAGATACGCAGTATTTT.

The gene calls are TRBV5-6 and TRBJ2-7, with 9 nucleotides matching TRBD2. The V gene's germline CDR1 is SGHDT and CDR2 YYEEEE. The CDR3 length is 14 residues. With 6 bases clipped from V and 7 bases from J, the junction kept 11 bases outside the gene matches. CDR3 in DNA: TGTGCCAGCAATTTGGCGGGAGGGCCGGCGGAGCAGTACTTC. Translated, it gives CASNLAGGPAEQYF.

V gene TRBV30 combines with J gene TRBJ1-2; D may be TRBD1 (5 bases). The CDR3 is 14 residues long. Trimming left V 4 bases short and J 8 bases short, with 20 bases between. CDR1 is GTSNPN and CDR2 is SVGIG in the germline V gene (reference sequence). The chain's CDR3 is CAWNKSGGSRGYTF. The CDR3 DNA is TGTGCCTGGAACAAGTCGGGGGGATCTCGGGGCTACACCTTC.

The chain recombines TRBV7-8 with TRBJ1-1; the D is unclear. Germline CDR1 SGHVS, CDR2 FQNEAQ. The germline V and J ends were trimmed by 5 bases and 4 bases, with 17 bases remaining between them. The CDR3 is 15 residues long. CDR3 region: CASSPKVKGGTEAFF. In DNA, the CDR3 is TGTGCCAGCAGCCCGAAGGTCAAGGGTGGCACTGAAGCTTTCTTT.

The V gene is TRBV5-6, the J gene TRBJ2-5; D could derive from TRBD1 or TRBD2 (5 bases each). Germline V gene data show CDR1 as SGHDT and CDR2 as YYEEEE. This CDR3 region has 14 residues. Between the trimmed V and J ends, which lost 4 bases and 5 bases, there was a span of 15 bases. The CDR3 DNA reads TGTGCCAGCAGCCGGTCACAGGCGGGTGAGACCCAGTACTTC. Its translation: CASSRSQAGETQYF.